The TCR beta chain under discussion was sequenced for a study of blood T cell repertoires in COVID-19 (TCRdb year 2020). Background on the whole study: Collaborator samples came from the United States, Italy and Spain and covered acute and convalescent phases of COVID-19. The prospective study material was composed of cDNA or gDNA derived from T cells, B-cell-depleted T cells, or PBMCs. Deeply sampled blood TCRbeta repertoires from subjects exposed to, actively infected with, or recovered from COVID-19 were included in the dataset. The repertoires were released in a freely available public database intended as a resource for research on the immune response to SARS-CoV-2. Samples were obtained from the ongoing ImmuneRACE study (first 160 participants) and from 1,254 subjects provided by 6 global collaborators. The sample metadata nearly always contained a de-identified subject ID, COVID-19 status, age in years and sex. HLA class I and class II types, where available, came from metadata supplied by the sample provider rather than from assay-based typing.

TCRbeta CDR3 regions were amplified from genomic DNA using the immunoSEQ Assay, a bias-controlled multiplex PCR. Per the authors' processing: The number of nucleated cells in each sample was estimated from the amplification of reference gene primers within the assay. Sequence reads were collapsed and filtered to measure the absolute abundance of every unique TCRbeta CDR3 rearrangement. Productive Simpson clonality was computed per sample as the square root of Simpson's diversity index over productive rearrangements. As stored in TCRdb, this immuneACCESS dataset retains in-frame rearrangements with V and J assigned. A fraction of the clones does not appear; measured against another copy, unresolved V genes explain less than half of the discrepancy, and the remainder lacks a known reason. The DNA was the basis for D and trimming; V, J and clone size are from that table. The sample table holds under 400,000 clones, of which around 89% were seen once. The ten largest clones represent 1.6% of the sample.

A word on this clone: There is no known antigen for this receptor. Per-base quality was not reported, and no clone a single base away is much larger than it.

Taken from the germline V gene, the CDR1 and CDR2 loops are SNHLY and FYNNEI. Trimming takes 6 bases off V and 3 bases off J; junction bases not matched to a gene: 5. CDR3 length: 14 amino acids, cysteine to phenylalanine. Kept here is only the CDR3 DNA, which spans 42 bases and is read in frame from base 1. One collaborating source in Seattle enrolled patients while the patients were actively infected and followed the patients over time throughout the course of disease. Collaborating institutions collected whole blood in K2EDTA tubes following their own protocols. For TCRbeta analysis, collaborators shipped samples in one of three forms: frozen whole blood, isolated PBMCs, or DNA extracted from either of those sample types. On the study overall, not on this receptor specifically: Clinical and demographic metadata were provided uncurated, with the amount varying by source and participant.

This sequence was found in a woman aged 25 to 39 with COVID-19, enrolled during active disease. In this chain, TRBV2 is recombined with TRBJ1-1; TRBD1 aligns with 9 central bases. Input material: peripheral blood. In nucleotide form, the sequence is TGTGCCAGCAGGCCGACAGGGGGGGACACTGAAGCTTTCTTT. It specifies CASRPTGGDTEAFF.